Listed below are T cell receptor beta chains from one sample, sequenced in a study of blood T cell repertoires in COVID-19. Method: immunoSEQ multiplex PCR; TCRdb's copy keeps in-frame clones and lacks some. The repertoire holds over 200,000 clones, with 88% as singletons. Sequenced input: PBMCs or T cells enriched from blood (not recorded which). Every receptor here comes from a woman in her twenties or thirties who had been exposed to COVID-19. Each CDR3 is given with its conserved first and last residue. D genes are given only for firm matches. Clone size is stated in some rows and not others, as once, few, many or a class when expanded.

TRBV27,TRBJ1-4,NA,few,CASSRHTNEKLFF,TGTGCCAGCAGTCGACATACTAATGAAAAACTGTTTTTT
TRBV28,TRBJ1-2,TRBD1,NA,CATPRPGQGGYTF,TGTGCCACCCCCAGACCGGGACAGGGTGGCTACACCTTC
TRBV4-1,TRBJ1-5,TRBD1,NA,CASRNHRGVGQPQHF,TGCGCCAGCAGGAACCACAGGGGGGTAGGTCAGCCCCAGCATTTT
TRBV12-3/TRBV12-4,TRBJ1-1,NA,NA,CASSLGGNTEAFF,TGTGCCAGCAGTTTGGGGGGGAACACTGAAGCTTTCTTT
TRBV5-1,TRBJ1-4,TRBD1,NA,CASSLTPAGQGGEKLFF,TGCGCCAGCAGCTTAACCCCAGCGGGACAGGGAGGTGAAAAACTGTTTTTT
TRBV28,TRBJ2-2,TRBD2,NA,CASSLIGGLVPTGELFF,TGTGCCAGCAGTTTAATTGGGGGACTAGTCCCGACCGGGGAGCTGTTTTTT
TRBV2,TRBJ2-2,TRBD2,NA,CASRRGLAGVLSGELFF,TGTGCCAGCAGGAGGGGACTAGCGGGAGTGTTATCCGGGGAGCTGTTTTTT
TRBV12-3/TRBV12-4,TRBJ2-1,NA,NA,CASSNGGSNEQFF,TGTGCCAGCAGCAATGGGGGGTCTAATGAGCAGTTCTTC
TRBV19,TRBJ2-3,TRBD1,NA,CASSPGQGRTDTQYF,TGTGCCAGTAGTCCCGGACAGGGTCGGACAGATACGCAGTATTTT
TRBV3-1/TRBV3-2,TRBJ2-3,TRBD1,NA,CASSQLSQGADTQYF,TGTGCCAGCAGCCAACTGTCCCAGGGGGCAGATACGCAGTATTTT
TRBV28,TRBJ1-2,NA,NA,CASSFSRRTVYGYTF,TGTGCCAGCAGTTTCTCGAGAAGGACAGTCTATGGCTACACCTTC
TRBV5-1,TRBJ1-4,NA,NA,CASSNPVGDNEKLFF,TGCGCCAGCAGCAACCCGGTAGGAGATAATGAAAAACTGTTTTTT
TRBV15,TRBJ2-2,NA,NA,CATSTVFGGTGPGNGELFF,TGTGCCACCAGTACAGTTTTCGGCGGGACCGGGCCGGGAAACGGGGAGCTGTTTTTT
TRBV5-1,TRBJ2-5,TRBD2,NA,CASSYGLAEETQYF,TGCGCCAGCAGCTACGGACTAGCGGAAGAGACCCAGTACTTC
TRBV30,TRBJ1-5,NA,NA,CAWSSQGFHQPQHF,TGTGCCTGGAGTAGCCAGGGGTTTCATCAGCCCCAGCATTTT
TRBV6-5,TRBJ1-4,NA,NA,CASSYSSGGSGEKLFF,TGTGCCAGCAGTTACTCGTCGGGAGGGAGTGGTGAAAAACTGTTTTTT
TRBV5-6,TRBJ1-2,NA,NA,CASSIRDVGGGYTF,TGTGCCAGCAGCATAAGGGACGTGGGAGGCGGCTACACCTTC
TRBV4-1,TRBJ2-5,NA,NA,CASSHPVSGRGQETQYF,TGCGCCAGCAGCCACCCTGTCAGCGGGCGAGGGCAAGAGACCCAGTACTTC
TRBV7-6,TRBJ1-2,NA,NA,CASSLGGPGLDGYTF,TGTGCCAGCAGCTTAGGGGGGCCAGGGCTTGATGGCTACACCTTC
TRBV7-9,TRBJ1-3,TRBD1,NA,CASSIGTDSGNTIYF,TGTGCCAGCAGCATCGGGACAGACTCTGGAAACACCATATATTTT
TRBV7-7,TRBJ2-1,NA,NA,CASSFGLTPGNEQFF,TGTGCCAGCAGCTTCGGGTTAACCCCGGGGAATGAGCAGTTCTTC
TRBV2,TRBJ1-1,TRBD1,NA,CASSQRTGDTEAFF,TGTGCCAGCAGCCAAAGGACAGGAGACACTGAAGCTTTCTTT
TRBV6-5,TRBJ1-2,NA,NA,CASSHRQANSYGYTF,TGTGCCAGCAGTCACCGACAGGCAAACTCCTATGGCTACACCTTC
TRBV3-1/TRBV3-2,TRBJ2-1,TRBD2,once,CASSRLADNEQFF,TGTGCCAGCAGCCGTCTAGCGGACAATGAGCAGTTCTTC
TRBV2,TRBJ2-3,NA,NA,CASSEQRPLTDTQYF,TGTGCCAGCAGTGAACAGCGGCCCCTTACAGATACGCAGTATTTT
TRBV27,TRBJ1-5,NA,NA,CASIRPQGRNQPQHF,TGTGCCAGCATTCGACCTCAGGGTAGGAATCAGCCCCAGCATTTT
TRBV3-1/TRBV3-2,TRBJ2-2,NA,NA,CASSQGGQLFF,TGTGCCAGCAGCCAAGGGGGGCAACTGTTTTTT